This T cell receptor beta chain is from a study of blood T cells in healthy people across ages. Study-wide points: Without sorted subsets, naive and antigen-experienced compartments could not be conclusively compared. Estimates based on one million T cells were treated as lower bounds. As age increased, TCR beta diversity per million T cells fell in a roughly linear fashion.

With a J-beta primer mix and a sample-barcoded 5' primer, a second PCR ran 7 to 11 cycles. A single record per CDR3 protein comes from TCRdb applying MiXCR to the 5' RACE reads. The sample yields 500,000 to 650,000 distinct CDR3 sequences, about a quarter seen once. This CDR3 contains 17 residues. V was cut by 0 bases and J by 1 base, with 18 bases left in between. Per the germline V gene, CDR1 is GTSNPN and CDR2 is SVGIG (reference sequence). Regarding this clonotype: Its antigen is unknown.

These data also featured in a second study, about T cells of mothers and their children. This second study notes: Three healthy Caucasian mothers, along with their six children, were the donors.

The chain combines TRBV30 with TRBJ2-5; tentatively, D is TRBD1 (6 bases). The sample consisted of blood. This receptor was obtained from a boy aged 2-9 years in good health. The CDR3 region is CAWSVLGTLTFQETQYF. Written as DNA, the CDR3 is TGTGCCTGGAGTGTACTCGGGACACTAACTTTCCAAGAGACCCAGTACTTC. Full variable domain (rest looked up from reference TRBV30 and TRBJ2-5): SQTIHQWPATLVQPVGSPLSLECTVEGTSNPNLYWYRQAAGRGLQLLFYSVGIGQISSEVPQNLSASRPQDRQFILSSKKLLLSDSGFYLCAWSVLGTLTFQETQYFGPGTRLLVL.